This TCR beta chain was observed in a study of human thymus T cells. The study's findings and limits: Across thymic and blood repertoires, the usage of V and J genes appeared to be biased. Related studies found that unrelated individuals share highly overlapping thymic repertoires.

As regards this clone: The antigen is not known.

Profiling relied on immunoSEQ multiplex PCR, and the TCRdb table lists in-frame clones only, not all of them. The table lists around 70,000 clones, 85% to 95% of them singletons. Thymic material originated from resections removed in the course of corrective heart surgery. The sample donors, healthy Finnish infants, were having corrective surgery for congenital heart defects. CDR3 length: 14 amino acids. The V and J ends lost 2 bases and 8 bases, in that order; junction bases with no gene match: 6. Germline V gene data show CDR1 as LNHDA and CDR2 as SQIVND (reference sequence). The V call is TRBV19, the J call TRBJ2-1, with TRBD2 identical over 7 bases. The sequence came from a girl less than two years old with a congenital heart defect but otherwise immunologically healthy. The specimen was thymus tissue. The CDR3 sequence: CASSIRGLKHEQFF. CDR3 coding DNA: TGTGCCAGTAGTATAAGGGGACTAAAACATGAGCAGTTCTTC. The whole variable domain, remainder taken from reference TRBV19 and TRBJ2-1, is DGGITQSPKYLFRKEGQNVTLSCEQNLNHDAMYWYRQDPGQGLRLIYYSQIVNDFQKGDIAEGYSVSREKKESFPLTVTSAQKNPTAFYLCASSIRGLKHEQFFGPGTRLTVL.